The rows below give T cell receptor beta chains drawn from one sample of a study of metastatic and nonmetastatic thyroid tumors. TCRdb re-analyzed the PCR reads through MiXCR. This sample carries about 35,000 clones, about 29% of them seen once, and the ten largest clones take 6% to 8%. Input material: blood. Source of these receptors: a female donor with papillary thyroid cancer or a benign thyroid nodule (not recorded which). Some clones in this sample may be carry-over from other donors' samples. Each CDR3 is given with its conserved first and last residue. Fields, in order: D gene, J gene, V gene, clone size, CDR3 protein, CDR3 DNA. D genes are given only for firm matches. The listing skips clone size in some rows; elsewhere it reads once, few, many or a size class.

D: .; J: TRBJ2-1; V: TRBV15; size: few; CDR3: CATSREGSLEQFF; DNA: TGTGCCACCAGCAGAGAAGGTTCCCTTGAGCAGTTCTTC
D: .; J: TRBJ1-5; V: TRBV28; size: medium-sized; CDR3: CASSFGQVNQPQHF; DNA: TGTGCCAGCAGTTTTGGGCAGGTCAATCAGCCCCAGCATTTT
D: TRBD2; J: TRBJ2-7; V: TRBV20-1; size: many; CDR3: CSAREGSGGPSYEQYF; DNA: TGCAGTGCTAGAGAGGGTAGCGGGGGGCCCTCCTACGAGCAGTACTTC
D: .; J: TRBJ1-2; V: TRBV19; size: few; CDR3: CASSLPCRVSGYTF; DNA: TGTGCCAGTAGTCTTCCGTGCAGGGTATCTGGCTACACCTTC
D: .; J: TRBJ1-1; V: TRBV11-2; size: once; CDR3: CASSSVGGWAFF; DNA: TGTGCCAGCAGCTCTGTTGGGGGATGGGCTTTCTTT
D: .; J: TRBJ2-7; V: TRBV19; size: .; CDR3: CASSPADCGYEHYF; DNA: TGTGCCAGTAGTCCCGCAGACTGTGGCTACGAGCACTACTTC
D: .; J: TRBJ2-5; V: TRBV18; size: many; CDR3: CASSPRRGEETQYF; DNA: TGTGCCAGCTCACCAAGGAGAGGGGAAGAGACCCAGTACTTC
D: TRBD2; J: TRBJ2-7; V: TRBV18; size: once; CDR3: CASILSGSHEQYF; DNA: TGTGCCAGCATCCTTAGCGGGAGCCACGAGCAGTACTTC
D: TRBD1; J: TRBJ1-4; V: TRBV6-1; size: many; CDR3: CASSYSAGGEKLFF; DNA: TGTGCCAGCAGTTATTCCGCAGGGGGCGAAAAACTGTTTTTT
D: .; J: TRBJ1-4; V: TRBV30; size: few; CDR3: CAFTGPTNEKLFF; DNA: TGTGCCTTCACAGGGCCTACTAATGAAAAACTGTTTTTT
D: .; J: TRBJ2-7; V: TRBV14; size: once; CDR3: CASSQVGSAYEQYF; DNA: TGTGCCAGCAGCCAGGTAGGGTCCGCCTACGAGCAGTACTTC
D: .; J: TRBJ2-7; V: TRBV7-3; size: many; CDR3: CASSLMGGYEQYF; DNA: TGTGCCAGCAGCTTAATGGGTGGATACGAGCAGTACTTC
D: .; J: TRBJ1-2; V: TRBV12-3/TRBV12-4; size: .; CDR3: CASSFMPNYGYTF; DNA: TGTGCCAGCAGTTTTATGCCTAACTATGGCTACACCTTC
D: .; J: TRBJ2-7; V: TRBV4-1; size: .; CDR3: CASSQPSYEQYF; DNA: TGCGCCAGCAGCCAACCGTCCTACGAGCAGTACTTC
D: TRBD1; J: TRBJ2-7; V: TRBV19; size: medium-sized; CDR3: CASSTRQGAGYEQYF; DNA: TGTGCCAGTAGTACCCGACAGGGGGCAGGGTACGAGCAGTACTTC
D: .; J: TRBJ2-7; V: TRBV28; size: many; CDR3: CASSLGGSPYEQYF; DNA: TGTGCCAGCAGTTTAGGCGGGTCGCCCTACGAGCAGTACTTC